The entry below describes one TCR beta chain. This entry belongs to a study of blood T cell repertoires in COVID-19. Across the study: There were acute and convalescent COVID-19 samples, and they came from the United States, Italy and Spain. Nucleic acid was either cDNA or gDNA, and it came from T cells, B-cell-depleted T cells, or PBMCs.

The length of the CDR3 is 18 residues. V gave up 2 bases and J gave up 1 base, with 20 bases separating them. Germline loops: CDR1 MDHEN, CDR2 SYDVKM. Authors' data handling: Cell counts per sample came from amplifying reference gene primers. Assay used: immunoSEQ multiplex PCR; TCRdb lists only in-frame clones, some missing. The DNA gave D and trimming, while V, J and clone size come from that table. Here the sample spans about 270,000 clones, approximately 77% being singletons. Sequencing was done on a sample of peripheral blood. V gene TRBV28 combines with J gene TRBJ1-1, with D possibly being TRBD1 (6 bases). This sequence originates from a woman between 18 and 29 years old with acute or convalescent COVID-19. CDR3 in DNA: TGTGCCAGCAGTTTAATTGGGACACCCACTTACCCGAACACTGAAGCTTTCTTT. Amino acids: CASSLIGTPTYPNTEAFF.